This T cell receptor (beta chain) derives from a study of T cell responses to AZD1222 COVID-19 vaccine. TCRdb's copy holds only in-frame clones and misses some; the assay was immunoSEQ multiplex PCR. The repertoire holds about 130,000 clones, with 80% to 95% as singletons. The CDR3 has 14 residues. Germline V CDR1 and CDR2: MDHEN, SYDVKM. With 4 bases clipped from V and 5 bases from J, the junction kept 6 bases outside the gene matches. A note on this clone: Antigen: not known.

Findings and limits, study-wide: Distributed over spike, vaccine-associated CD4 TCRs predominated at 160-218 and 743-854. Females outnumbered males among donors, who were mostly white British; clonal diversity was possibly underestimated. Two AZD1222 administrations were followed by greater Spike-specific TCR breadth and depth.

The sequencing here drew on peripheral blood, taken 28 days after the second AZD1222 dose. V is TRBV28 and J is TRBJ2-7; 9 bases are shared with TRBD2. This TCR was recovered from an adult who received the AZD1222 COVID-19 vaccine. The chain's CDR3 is CASSSQGLAHEQYF. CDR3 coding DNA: TGTGCCAGCAGTTCACAGGGACTAGCCCACGAGCAGTACTTC.